The clone carrying this T cell receptor beta chain came up many times. These data originate in a study of read filtering for tumor transcriptome and immune sequencing. CDR1 is DFQATT, CDR2 SNEGSKA, per germline (reference sequence). The CDR3 loop spans 11 amino acids. Trimming removed 4 bases from V and 6 bases from J, with 8 bases in between. This library used approximately 0.4 ug RNA and molecular barcoded adaptors spanning alpha/delta and beta/gamma chains. TCRdb itself ran the reads through MiXCR, one entry per CDR3 protein. The sample shows tens of thousands of distinct CDR3 sequences, around a fifth of them seen only once.

The chain combines TRBV20-1 with TRBJ2-3, with D unresolved. The sample comprised a population of CD138-negative cells sorted from bone marrow. The source of this sequence is a donor at least 40 years old with multiple myeloma. The chain's CDR3 is CSATSRDTQYF. CDR3 sequence (DNA): TGCAGTGCTACATCCCGGGATACGCAGTATTTT.